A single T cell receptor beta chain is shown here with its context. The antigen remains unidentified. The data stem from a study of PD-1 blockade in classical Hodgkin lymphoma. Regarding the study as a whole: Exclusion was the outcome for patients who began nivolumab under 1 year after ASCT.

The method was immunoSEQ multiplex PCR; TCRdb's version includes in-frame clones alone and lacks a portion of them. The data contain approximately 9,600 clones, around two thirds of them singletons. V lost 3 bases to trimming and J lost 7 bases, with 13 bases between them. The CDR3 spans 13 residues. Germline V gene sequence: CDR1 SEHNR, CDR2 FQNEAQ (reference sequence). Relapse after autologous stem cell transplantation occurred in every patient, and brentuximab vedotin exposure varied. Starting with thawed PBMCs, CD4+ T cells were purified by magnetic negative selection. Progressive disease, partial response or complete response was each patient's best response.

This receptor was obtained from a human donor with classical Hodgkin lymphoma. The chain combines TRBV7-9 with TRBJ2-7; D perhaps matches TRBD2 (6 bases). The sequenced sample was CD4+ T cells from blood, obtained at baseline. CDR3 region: CASSLGGLEEQYF. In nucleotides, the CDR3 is TGTGCCAGCAGCTTGGGGGGACTCGAAGAGCAGTACTTC.